The T cell receptor (beta chain) described here comes from a study of identifying expanded T cells in peripheral blood. Libraries were prepared by immunoSEQ multiplex PCR; TCRdb keeps only in-frame clonotypes and omits some of them. The sample consists of 90,000 to 110,000 clones, 88% of them appearing once. V lost 7 bases, J lost 3 bases, and 6 bases stayed unmatched. Germline loops: CDR1 SNHLY, CDR2 FYNNEI. The CDR3 runs to 14 residues. The sequence derives from a person between 18 and 69 years old in good health. This chain connects TRBV2 to TRBJ2-5; 9 bases map to TRBD1. Sequencing was performed on blood. The chain's CDR3 is CASIRDRAEETQYF. The CDR3, as DNA: TGTGCCAGCATCCGGGACAGGGCTGAAGAGACCCAGTACTTC.